What follows describes a single TCR beta chain. Antigen unknown. This specimen comes from a study of T cells in Graves' hyperthyroidism and ophthalmopathy. Study results and caveats: Blood also held most thyroid clonotypes expanded beyond 0.001.

Amplification targeted TCR beta CDR3 regions from RNA transcripts. The HTBI primer set served for first-round RT-PCR of the TCR CDR3. A single record per CDR3 protein comes from TCRdb applying MiXCR to the multiplex PCR reads. This table has hundreds of thousands of distinct CDR3 sequences, around a third appearing once. Across 18 months, stable Graves' hyperthyroidism was marked by no progression to ophthalmopathy. Criteria for exclusion of patients were uncontrolled infection, other autoimmune disease, pregnancy or lactation. The germline gives CDR1 LNHNV, CDR2 YYDKDF (reference sequence). Between the trimmed V and J ends, which lost 5 bases and 3 bases, there was a span of 14 bases. CDR3 length: 15 residues.

The source of this sequence is a woman in her thirties or forties with Graves' hyperthyroidism. The sequencing sample was made of blood. This chain joins TRBV15 and TRBJ2-4, with a possible D match to TRBD1 (6 bases). CDR3 coding DNA: TGTGCCACCAGCCAGAGACAGGCGGGCAAAAACATTCAGTACTTC. Amino acids: CATSQRQAGKNIQYF.